This is a list of T cell receptor beta chains from one sample in a study of cytomegalovirus exposure and HLA in healthy donors. Clones were sequenced by immunoSEQ multiplex PCR, and TCRdb holds only the in-frame ones, with some missing. There are 150,000 to 250,000 clones in the sample; roughly 85% occur only once, and under 4.5% lies in the top ten. What was sequenced was PBMCs. Receptors originate from a woman in her thirties in good health and CMV-seropositive. Each CDR3 is given with its conserved first and last residue. A D gene is named only where the DNA matches it firmly. Some rows have no size entry. The others give once, few or many, or a class for an expanded clone.

V gene	clone size	D gene	J gene	CDR3 DNA	CDR3 protein
TRBV7-8	.	.	TRBJ2-1	TGTGCCAGCAGCTCCCAAGGCTGGGAGGTCCATGAGCAGTTCTTC	CASSSQGWEVHEQFF
TRBV2	once	.	TRBJ2-3	TGTGCCAGCAGAGGGGGAGGGATGTATGGTACGCAGTATTTT	CASRGGGMYGTQYF
TRBV5-4	.	.	TRBJ2-7	TGTGCCAGCAGCTTAGGAGGAGGGGGCGTTAGGTACGAGCAGTACTTC	CASSLGGGGVRYEQYF
TRBV7-2	.	TRBD2	TRBJ2-7	TGTGCCAGCAGCTTAGTTTGGTCTAGCGGGGGGGGACCCTCCTACGAGCAGTACTTC	CASSLVWSSGGGPSYEQYF
TRBV29-1	.	.	TRBJ1-3	TGCAGCGTTGGGCGGGGAAACACCATATATTTT	CSVGRGNTIYF
TRBV7-8	.	.	TRBJ1-1	TGTGCCAGCAGCCCCACGGTCGGAGGTAGCACTGAAGCTTTCTTT	CASSPTVGGSTEAFF
TRBV5-4	.	TRBD2	TRBJ2-1	TGTGCCAGCAACATTCTAGGGCGGGAGGGCCTCTACAATGAGCAGTTCTTC	CASNILGREGLYNEQFF
TRBV10-3	.	.	TRBJ2-5	TGTGCCATCAGTGAACCCCCGACAGAGACAGAGACCCAGTACTTC	CAISEPPTETETQYF
TRBV30	once	.	TRBJ1-5	TGTGCCTGGAGTCCCCGAGGAGGCGGGCAGCCCCAGCATTTT	CAWSPRGGGQPQHF
TRBV19	.	.	TRBJ2-6	TGTGCCAGTAGTTCTAGAGTGGAGACTACTGGGGCCAACGTCCTGACTTTC	CASSSRVETTGANVLTF
TRBV5-4	.	TRBD2	TRBJ2-3	TGTGCCAGCAGCTTGGGGCTAGCGGGAAAAGATACGCAGTATTTT	CASSLGLAGKDTQYF
TRBV30	once	.	TRBJ1-2	TGTGCCTGGAGTGTTTACAGGAGCAGCTATGGCTACACCTTC	CAWSVYRSSYGYTF
TRBV7-2	.	TRBD1	TRBJ1-1	TGTGCCAGCAGCTCGGGACAGGGGATCACTGAAGCTTTCTTT	CASSSGQGITEAFF
TRBV11-2	.	.	TRBJ2-7	TGTGCCAGCAGCTTAGACAGGGCGGCCGAGCAGTACTTC	CASSLDRAAEQYF
TRBV5-1	.	.	TRBJ1-2	TGCGCCAGCAGCCCCCGGAGGGAGGGCTATGGCTACACCTTC	CASSPRREGYGYTF
TRBV2	.	TRBD2	TRBJ2-1	TGTGCCAGCAGTGAGGGGACTATATACAATGAGCAGTTCTTC	CASSEGTIYNEQFF
TRBV7-2	.	TRBD1	TRBJ1-5	TGTGCCAGCAGCGAAGGGACAGGGACGTATCAGCCCCAGCATTTT	CASSEGTGTYQPQHF
TRBV4-1	.	TRBD1	TRBJ1-4	TGCGCCAGCAGCCTTAGGACAGGGTCAGGAGAAAAACTGTTTTTT	CASSLRTGSGEKLFF
TRBV4-1	.	TRBD1	TRBJ1-2	TGCGCCAGCAGCCAAGTAGGCAGGGGGTTTTATGGCTACACCTTC	CASSQVGRGFYGYTF
TRBV7-6	.	.	TRBJ2-3	TGTGCCAGCAGCTTACGGGGAGGAACAGATACGCAGTATTTT	CASSLRGGTDTQYF
TRBV6-4	once	.	TRBJ2-3	TGTGCCAGCAGTGAGGGTGACTATAGCACAGATACGCAGTATTTT	CASSEGDYSTDTQYF
TRBV4-2	.	TRBD2	TRBJ2-1	TGTGCCAGCAGCCAACAGACAGGGACCGGACTAGCGCGAACCTACAATGAGCAGTTCTTC	CASSQQTGTGLARTYNEQFF
TRBV30	.	TRBD1	TRBJ2-5	TGTGCCTGGAGCGCGGACAGGGGGCTAGGGACCCAGTACTTC	CAWSADRGLGTQYF
TRBV19	.	.	TRBJ1-2	TGTGCCAGCGTGGGAGCGATCTATGGCTACACCTTC	CASVGAIYGYTF
TRBV5-5	.	TRBD1	TRBJ1-2	TGTGCCAGCAGCTTCGGGACAGGGGTTGGTGGCTACACCTTC	CASSFGTGVGGYTF
TRBV2	.	TRBD1	TRBJ1-1	TGTGCCCGGTGCCCTCCGGGACAGCCGAACACTGAAGCTTTCTTT	CARCPPGQPNTEAFF
TRBV21-1	.	.	TRBJ1-1	TGTGCCAGCAGCAAAGCAGTAATCGGGGGGGGCCACACTGAAGCTTTCTTT	CASSKAVIGGGHTEAFF
TRBV7-2	once	TRBD1	TRBJ1-5	TGTGCCAGCAGCCAAGACAGGGGGAGGTATCAGCCCCAGCATTTT	CASSQDRGRYQPQHF
TRBV6-6	.	.	TRBJ2-1	TGTGCCAGCAGTTCCGGGGGAAATGAGCAGTTCTTC	CASSSGGNEQFF
TRBV13	.	TRBD2	TRBJ2-4	TGTGCCAGCAGCTTGAGACTAGCGGGAGGGCCGTCGAGCAAAAACATTCAGTACTTC	CASSLRLAGGPSSKNIQYF
TRBV7-9	.	TRBD2	TRBJ2-3	TGTGCCAGTGGGACTAGCGGGGCAGATACGCAGTATTTT	CASGTSGADTQYF
TRBV25-1	few	.	TRBJ2-5	TGTGCCAGCAGTGAAGCTCCAGGGCTGGAGACCCAGTACTTC	CASSEAPGLETQYF
TRBV13	.	.	TRBJ2-7	TGTGGCAGCAGCCCCCTAAATCCCTACGAGCAGTACTTC	CGSSPLNPYEQYF
TRBV14	.	.	TRBJ1-1	TGTGCCAGCAGCGGACAGATGAACACTGAAGCTTTCTTT	CASSGQMNTEAFF
TRBV27	.	.	TRBJ1-5	TGTGCCAGCAGTTTCGGGACGGGGGGAGATCAGCCCCAGCATTTT	CASSFGTGGDQPQHF
TRBV7-9	few	.	TRBJ2-7	TGTGCCAGCAGCTGGGGCCCAGACGACGAGCAGTACTTC	CASSWGPDDEQYF
TRBV5-4	once	.	TRBJ2-3	TGTGCCAGCAGCTTGGTAGGCAGAGGTTACACAGATACGCAGTATTTT	CASSLVGRGYTDTQYF
TRBV4-1	.	.	TRBJ2-1	TGCGCCAGCAGCCAAGCCCTTGGACAGTCCGACAATGAGCAGTTCTTC	CASSQALGQSDNEQFF
TRBV7-9	.	.	TRBJ2-5	TGTGCCAGCAGCCTTCCCCAGGGTGCGGCCCAAGAGACCCAGTACTTC	CASSLPQGAAQETQYF
TRBV15	.	TRBD1	TRBJ1-5	TGTGCCACCCAAAGGGACAGGGAAGTGCGTCAGCCCCAGCATTTT	CATQRDREVRQPQHF
TRBV25-1	many	.	TRBJ2-1	TGTGCCAGCGCCATGGGAGGCCGCGAGGCGAATGAGCAGTTCTTC	CASAMGGREANEQFF
TRBV7-8	.	.	TRBJ2-7	TGTGCCAGCAGCTTAGCGTTTGGCGGGGGCGGGTACGAGCAGTACTTC	CASSLAFGGGGYEQYF
TRBV5-1	.	TRBD1	TRBJ1-4	TGCGCCAGCAGCTTGGGCCGGGACAGGGTAACTAATGAAAAACTGTTTTTT	CASSLGRDRVTNEKLFF
TRBV7-2	.	.	TRBJ2-2	TGTGCCAGCAGCCACGGTAACACCGGGGAGCTGTTTTTT	CASSHGNTGELFF
TRBV5-4	.	.	TRBJ1-1	TGTGCCAGCAGCTTGGGGACAGTCTACACTGAAGCTTTCTTT	CASSLGTVYTEAFF
TRBV21-1	once	.	TRBJ2-7	TGTGCCAGCTCGGACGAGCAGTACTTC	CASSDEQYF
TRBV5-6	once	.	TRBJ2-3	TGTGCCAGCACCGCCAATGGGGGCAGCCGGATCCAGGGGCAGTATTTT	CASTANGGSRIQGQYF
TRBV9	.	.	TRBJ2-7	TGTGCCAGCAGCGTAGCCGCCCAGGTAGCGGCGTCCTACGAGCAGTACTTC	CASSVAAQVAASYEQYF
TRBV5-5	.	.	TRBJ1-3	TGTGCCAGCAGCTTGGGGCGGATCTCTGGAAACACCATATATTTT	CASSLGRISGNTIYF
TRBV6-6	.	.	TRBJ2-3	TGTGCCAGCAGTTACCGGGAGCTCACAGATACGCAGTATTTT	CASSYRELTDTQYF
TRBV6-6	.	TRBD2	TRBJ2-7	TGTGCCAGCAGTTCCAGGACTAGCGGGAGTGGTGAGCAGTACTTC	CASSSRTSGSGEQYF
TRBV7-9	few	TRBD1	TRBJ2-1	TGTGCCAGCAGCCATTCTCCAGGGGGCGCGGGCTACAATGAGCAGTTCTTC	CASSHSPGGAGYNEQFF
TRBV4-1	.	.	TRBJ2-7	TGCGCCAGCAGCCAGACAGTCTCCTACGAGCAGTACTTC	CASSQTVSYEQYF
TRBV19	.	.	TRBJ1-6	TGTGCCAGTCACCGATTGGACTCCCGTAATTCACCCCTCCACTTT	CASHRLDSRNSPLHF
TRBV25-1	.	.	TRBJ2-1	TGTGCCAGCGGGGGGTACAATGAGCAGTTCTTC	CASGGYNEQFF
TRBV18	.	TRBD1	TRBJ2-4	TGTGCCAGCTCACCACCGGGACAGGGCAAGAGGTACTTC	CASSPPGQGKRYF
TRBV10-1	.	.	TRBJ1-4	TGCGCCAGCAGTCGCGGGGTTGAGCAGCCCGACGAAAAACTGTTTTTT	CASSRGVEQPDEKLFF